This TCR beta chain emerged from a study of blood T cell repertoires in COVID-19. Method: immunoSEQ multiplex PCR; TCRdb's copy keeps in-frame clones and lacks some. Among around 91,000 clones listed, over 75% were seen once. Trimming removed 2 bases from V and 6 bases from J; junction bases left unmatched: 5. This CDR3 comprises 14 residues. Looked up from germline, CDR1 is MRHNA and CDR2 is SNTAGT. This chain connects TRBV6-4 to TRBJ2-3, with 7 bases fitting TRBD2. The receptor was isolated from a human donor in a cohort sampled during active COVID-19. What was sequenced was peripheral blood. Here the CDR3 DNA reads TGTGCCAGCAGTGACAATGGGAGGGGCGATACGCAGTATTTT. This gives the protein CASSDNGRGDTQYF.